This is a list of T cell receptor beta chains from one sample in a study of graft-versus-host responses after intestinal transplantation. Generated by immunoSEQ multiplex PCR, the TCRdb table keeps only in-frame clones and is missing some. The sample shows tens of thousands of clones, roughly 90% of them seen only once. These receptors lack a known antigen. The source material was unstimulated CD8+ T cells sorted from spleen or lymph node cells, sampled before intestinal transplant. The receptor set was obtained from a human donor who received an intestinal transplant. CDR3s include the opening cysteine and the closing phenylalanine or tryptophan. Fields, in order: V gene, J gene, CDR3 protein.

TRBV4-1,TRBJ1-6,CASSHRTDYSPLHF
TRBV29-1,TRBJ1-1,CSSRVGTEAFF
TRBV28,TRBJ1-2,CASRMTTANYGYTF
TRBV5-1,TRBJ2-3,CASLRGFRVTDTQYF
TRBV7-3,TRBJ2-5,CASSFAGRKTQYF
TRBV5-6,TRBJ2-7,CASSLTVYEQYF
TRBV5-1,TRBJ2-1,CASSFQESMNEQFF
TRBV29-1,TRBJ1-2,CSVEESGTAHYGYTF
TRBV27,TRBJ2-1,CASSYGTGYEQFF
TRBV9,TRBJ2-7,CASSGTADYEQYF
TRBV7-6,TRBJ2-1,CASSHLGDEQFF
TRBV27,TRBJ2-6,CASSPSGANVLTF
TRBV13,TRBJ1-1,CASSSPTGVNTEAFF
TRBV11-2,TRBJ2-7,CAIQGDPHYEQYF
TRBV4-1,TRBJ2-1,CASSPASGGGFEQFF
TRBV12-2,TRBJ2-3,CASRLVPPRTDTQYF
TRBV27,TRBJ2-2,CASSLSIGWNTGELFF
TRBV28,TRBJ1-5,CASSRSAYSNQPQHF
TRBV10-3,TRBJ2-2,CALLALNTGELFF
TRBV19,TRBJ2-7,CASNVRVGSYEQYF
TRBV7-9,TRBJ1-1,CASSPDRPEAFF
TRBV11-2,TRBJ2-1,CASSLAGGLREQFF
TRBV28,TRBJ2-7,CASSLEFYEQYF
TRBV7-9,TRBJ2-4,CASSLDEGENIQYF
TRBV2,TRBJ2-1,CASSEKRGGRNEQFF
TRBV27,TRBJ2-2,CASSLTNGELFF